These T cell receptor beta chains were read from a single sample in a study of T cells in narcolepsy. TCRdb keeps only in-frame clones here, not all; method: immunoSEQ multiplex PCR. The data hold about 35,000 clones, with roughly 77% observed a single time. Sequencing used memory (CD45RA-) CD4+ T cells from blood. The receptor source for this set is a human donor in good health. Each CDR3 is given with its conserved first and last residue. D genes are given only for firm matches. Size tells how often a clone was seen (once, few, many) or the class of an expanded clone, and some rows leave it out.

clone size: NA
D gene: NA
J gene: TRBJ2-1
V gene: TRBV5-4
CDR3 protein: CASRSVSFDEQFF
CDR3 DNA: TGTGCCAGCAGGTCGGTTAGCTTCGATGAGCAGTTCTTC

clone size: NA
D gene: TRBD2
J gene: TRBJ2-1
V gene: TRBV19
CDR3 protein: CASSIDGGGLPNEQFF
CDR3 DNA: TGTGCCAGTAGTATAGACGGGGGAGGGCTACCCAATGAGCAGTTCTTC

clone size: NA
D gene: NA
J gene: TRBJ1-2
V gene: TRBV9
CDR3 protein: CASSVGWGYGYTF
CDR3 DNA: TGTGCCAGCAGCGTAGGGTGGGGGTACGGCTACACCTTC

clone size: NA
D gene: NA
J gene: TRBJ2-7
V gene: TRBV14
CDR3 protein: CASSQPGHSYEQYF
CDR3 DNA: TGTGCCAGCAGCCAACCGGGACACTCCTACGAGCAGTACTTC

clone size: NA
D gene: TRBD1
J gene: TRBJ1-2
V gene: TRBV5-6
CDR3 protein: CASSETGGGDGYTF
CDR3 DNA: TGTGCCAGCAGCGAGACAGGGGGCGGAGATGGCTACACCTTT

clone size: NA
D gene: NA
J gene: TRBJ1-2
V gene: TRBV30
CDR3 protein: CAWSTGLDYGYTF
CDR3 DNA: TGTGCCTGGAGTACCGGGTTGGACTATGGCTACACCTTC

clone size: NA
D gene: TRBD1
J gene: TRBJ2-7
V gene: TRBV7-6
CDR3 protein: CASSSLQGRNEQYF
CDR3 DNA: TGTGCCAGCAGCTCCTTACAGGGGCGGAACGAGCAGTACTTC

clone size: NA
D gene: NA
J gene: TRBJ1-1
V gene: TRBV4-1
CDR3 protein: CASSQDIGVGARTEAFF
CDR3 DNA: TGCGCCAGCAGCCAAGATATAGGCGTGGGGGCTCGGACTGAAGCTTTCTTT

clone size: NA
D gene: TRBD1
J gene: TRBJ2-3
V gene: TRBV19
CDR3 protein: CASSQDRGSTDTQYF
CDR3 DNA: TGTGCCAGTAGTCAAGACAGGGGTAGCACAGATACGCAGTATTTT

clone size: NA
D gene: NA
J gene: TRBJ2-3
V gene: TRBV21-1
CDR3 protein: CASSSEDAAKPDTQYF
CDR3 DNA: TGTGCCAGCAGCTCAGAGGACGCCGCGAAACCAGATACGCAGTATTTT

clone size: once
D gene: NA
J gene: TRBJ1-2
V gene: TRBV5-5
CDR3 protein: CASSLAPVQGANYGCTF
CDR3 DNA: TGTGCCAGCAGCTTGGCGCCAGTTCAAGGGGCTAACTATGGCTGCACCTTC

clone size: NA
D gene: NA
J gene: TRBJ1-1
V gene: TRBV11-2
CDR3 protein: CASSQGQNTEAFF
CDR3 DNA: TGTGCCAGCAGCCAAGGACAGAACACTGAAGCTTTCTTT

clone size: NA
D gene: TRBD1
J gene: TRBJ1-2
V gene: TRBV5-5
CDR3 protein: CASSLLTGSGQRNYGYTF
CDR3 DNA: TGTGCCAGCAGCTTGTTGACAGGGTCGGGACAACGGAACTATGGCTACACCTTC

clone size: few
D gene: TRBD1
J gene: TRBJ2-7
V gene: TRBV19
CDR3 protein: CASSPGQGKTYEQYF
CDR3 DNA: TGTGCCAGTAGTCCCGGACAGGGTAAAACCTACGAGCAGTACTTC

clone size: once
D gene: NA
J gene: TRBJ1-6
V gene: TRBV29-1
CDR3 protein: CSVANGDSPLHF
CDR3 DNA: TGCAGCGTTGCCAATGGGGATTCACCCCTCCACTTT